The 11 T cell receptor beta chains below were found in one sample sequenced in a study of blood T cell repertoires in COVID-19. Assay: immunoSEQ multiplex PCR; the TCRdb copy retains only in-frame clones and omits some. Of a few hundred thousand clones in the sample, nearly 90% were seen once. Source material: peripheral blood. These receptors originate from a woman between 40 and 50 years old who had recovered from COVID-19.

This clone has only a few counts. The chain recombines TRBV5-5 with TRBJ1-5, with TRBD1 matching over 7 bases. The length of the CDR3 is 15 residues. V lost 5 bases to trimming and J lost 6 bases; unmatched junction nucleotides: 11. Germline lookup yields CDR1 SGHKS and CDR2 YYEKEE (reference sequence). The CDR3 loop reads CASSPTGARVQPQHF. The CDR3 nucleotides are TGTGCCAGCAGTCCTACAGGGGCCCGGGTTCAGCCCCAGCATTTT. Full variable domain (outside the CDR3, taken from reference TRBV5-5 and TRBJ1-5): DAGVTQSPTHLIKTRGQQVTLRCSPISGHKSVSWYQQVLGQGPQFIFQYYEKEERGRGNFPDRFSARQFPNYSSELNVNALLLGDSALYLCASSPTGARVQPQHFGDGTRLSIL.

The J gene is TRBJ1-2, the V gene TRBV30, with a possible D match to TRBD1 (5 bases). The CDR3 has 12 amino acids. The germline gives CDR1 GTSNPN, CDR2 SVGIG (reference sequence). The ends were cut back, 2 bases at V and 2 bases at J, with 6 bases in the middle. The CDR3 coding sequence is TGTGCCTGGAGTCGACAGAACTATGGCTACACCTTC. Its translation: CAWSRQNYGYTF. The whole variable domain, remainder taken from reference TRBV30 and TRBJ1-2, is SQTIHQWPATLVQPVGSPLSLECTVEGTSNPNLYWYRQAAGRGLQLLFYSVGIGQISSEVPQNLSASRPQDRQFILSSKKLLLSDSGFYLCAWSRQNYGYTFGSGTRLTVV.

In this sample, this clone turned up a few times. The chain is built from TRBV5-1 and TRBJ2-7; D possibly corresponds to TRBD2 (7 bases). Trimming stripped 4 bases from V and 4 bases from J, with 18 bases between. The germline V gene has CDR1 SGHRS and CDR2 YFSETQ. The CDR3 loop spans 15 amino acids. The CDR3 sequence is CASSPWGGGLYEQYF. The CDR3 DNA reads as TGCGCCAGCAGCCCTTGGGGAGGGGGATTATACGAGCAGTACTTC.

The CDR3 DNA follows: TGTGCCAGCAGCTTGGATGCGGACTCTGGAAACACCATATATTTT. Translated, it gives CASSLDADSGNTIYF. The gene calls are TRBV5-4 and TRBJ1-3; D gene ambiguous. Trimming pared 0 bases from V and 0 bases from J, leaving 7 bases between. The CDR3 is 15 residues long. Per germline, CDR1 SGHNT and CDR2 YYREEE (reference sequence).

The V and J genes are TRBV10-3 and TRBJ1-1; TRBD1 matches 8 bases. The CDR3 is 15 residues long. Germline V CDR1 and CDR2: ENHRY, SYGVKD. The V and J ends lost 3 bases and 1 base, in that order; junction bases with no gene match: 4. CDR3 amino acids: CAISEGQGWNTEAFF. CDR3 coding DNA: TGTGCCATCAGTGAAGGACAGGGTTGGAACACTGAAGCTTTCTTT.

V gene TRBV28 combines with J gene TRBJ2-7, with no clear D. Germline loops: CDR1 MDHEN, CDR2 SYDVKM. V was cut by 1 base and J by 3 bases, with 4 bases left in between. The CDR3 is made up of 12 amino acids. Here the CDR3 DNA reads TGTGCCAGCAGTTTATACAACTACGAGCAGTACTTC. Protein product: CASSLYNYEQYF.

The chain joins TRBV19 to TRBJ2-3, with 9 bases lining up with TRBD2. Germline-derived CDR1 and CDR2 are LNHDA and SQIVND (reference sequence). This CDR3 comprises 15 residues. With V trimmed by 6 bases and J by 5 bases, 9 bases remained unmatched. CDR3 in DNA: TGTGCCAGTAGCAATATAGCGGGAGACTTAGATACGCAGTATTTT. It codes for CASSNIAGDLDTQYF.

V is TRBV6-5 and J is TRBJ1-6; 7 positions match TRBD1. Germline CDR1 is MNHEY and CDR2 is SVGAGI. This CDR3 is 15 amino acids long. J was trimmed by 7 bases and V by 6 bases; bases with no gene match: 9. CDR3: CASRGPRTGNSPLHF. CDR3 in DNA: TGTGCCAGCAGGGGACCGCGGACAGGCAATTCACCCCTCCACTTT.

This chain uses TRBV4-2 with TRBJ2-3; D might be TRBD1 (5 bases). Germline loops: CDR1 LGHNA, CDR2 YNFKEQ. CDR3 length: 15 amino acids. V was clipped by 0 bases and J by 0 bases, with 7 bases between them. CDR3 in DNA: TGTGCCAGCAGCCAAGATTGGGGCAGCACAGATACGCAGTATTTT. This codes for CASSQDWGSTDTQYF.

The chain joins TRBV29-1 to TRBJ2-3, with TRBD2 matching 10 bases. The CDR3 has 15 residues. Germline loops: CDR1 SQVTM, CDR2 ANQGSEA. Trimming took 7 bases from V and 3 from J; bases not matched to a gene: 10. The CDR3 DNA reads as TGCAGCGCCCAGGAGCGGGAGGGCCTAACAGATACGCAGTATTTT. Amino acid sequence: CSAQEREGLTDTQYF.

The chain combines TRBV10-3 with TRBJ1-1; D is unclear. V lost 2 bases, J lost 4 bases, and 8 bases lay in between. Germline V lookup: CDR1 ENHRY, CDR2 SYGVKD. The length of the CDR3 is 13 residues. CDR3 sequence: CAISERGSTEAFF. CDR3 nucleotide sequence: TGTGCCATCAGTGAGAGAGGGAGCACTGAAGCTTTCTTT.